This T cell receptor (beta chain) was sequenced in a study of shared clonotypes between healthy human individuals (dated by TCRdb to 2018 to 2021). In the study overall: A couple of women and a few men aged 18 to 49 years were included in the cohort. To estimate repertoire size and how much clonotypes are shared between individuals, the study performed deep sequencing of blood TCR repertoires from a few healthy adults. Libraries were prepared and TCR repertoires were sequenced by different laboratories using diverse techniques, in order to increase sequencing depth and limit assay-specific biases. Leukapheresis yielded between about 0.85 and 10 billion PBMCs per donor. For each donor, CD4 naive and CD4 memory were each given three plates, CD8 naive was given two plates, and CD8 memory was given one plate.

Of note for this clone: What antigen it recognizes has not been identified. No base-level quality is on record; no much larger clone is a single base apart.

What the research found in general, with its limitations: Sampling was restricted to blood, and TCR repertoires in tissue are likely to differ from TCR repertoires in blood. Compared with non-shared clonotypes, the clonotypes found in all four sorted-subset donors had higher generation probabilities. Approximately 5% of naive CD4, more than 3% of naive CD8, roughly 2.5% of memory CD4, and about 0.4% of memory CD8 clonotypes were shared across a few donors. Naive subsets generally had larger estimated clonotype richness than memory subsets. Based on pairwise subsampling, the degree of clonotype sharing among donors was expected to be affected by sequencing depth. Because the study included only a small number of donors, the genetic and exposure-history diversity represented was limited. Incomplete sequencing was indicated by rarefaction of sorted-subset datasets, despite the large sequencing depth.

Healthy HIV-negative adults with no recently reported acute infections or vaccinations were included as donors. Every donor was a Caucasian adult living in Nashville, Tennessee, USA. CD4+ T cells were enriched by magnetic negative selection; naive cells were then positively selected on CD45RA, and the negative fraction formed the memory subset. After blood collection by leukapheresis, PBMCs were isolated using Ficoll-Histopaque density gradient centrifugation and then cryopreserved in the vapor phase of liquid nitrogen. Analytical flow cytometry was used to check the purity and quantity of each magnetically sorted T cell population. Genomic DNA was isolated from each sorted fraction and quantified by UV absorbance on a Nanodrop 2000c. The CDR3 sequence holds 14 residues, the cysteine and phenylalanine included. Only the CDR3 DNA stays, 42 bases, in frame from base 1. CDR1 and CDR2 are read off the germline V gene as WSHSY and SAAADI. The junction shows trimming of 8 bases on V and 2 bases on J, plus 16 bases between the germline ends.

Using the deep immunoSEQ assay, multiplex PCR amplified TCR CDR3 regions from genomic DNA. Extracted genomic DNA from each cell subset was distributed evenly across all wells of several immunoSEQ 96-well plates, and each plate was treated as a replicate. For sorted subsets, each replicate PCR was loaded with 200 to 250 ng genomic DNA, equivalent to 30,000 to 35,000 T cell genomes. Purified libraries were quantified with a Qubit 3.0 fluorometer, sized on a Bioanalyzer 2100, and re-quantified with the KAPA Library Quantification kit. A separate single-read 150-cycle Illumina NextSeq 550 flow cell was used to sequence each immunoSEQ 96-well plate. The original pipeline was this. Because the immunoSEQ output included only junctional sequences and no quality scores, the filtering could not be the same as the filtering used for full-length reads. Sequences were annotated with PyIR, a Python wrapper for IgBLAST v1.9, using IMGT germline references to assign V/J genes and CDR3. Reads with weak V/J assignments (E-value above 1e-6), missing CDR3, stop codons, out-of-frame junctions, or ambiguous translated residues were removed. V3J clonotypes were defined as sequences sharing an identical inferred V gene, J gene, and CDR3 amino acid sequence. Percentage overlap between repertoires was computed as shared unique clonotypes divided by the size of the smaller repertoire. Three approaches were used to assess repertoire richness: RTK rarefaction, the Chao1 estimator, and Recon v2.1 estimates of unobserved clonotypes. OLGA was used to compute generation probabilities for all TCRbeta clonotypes that the gDNA method yielded from a handful of donors. This immuneACCESS table, as held by TCRdb, lists in-frame sequences with V and J called but not all clones. Of the missing ones, under half trace to an unresolved V gene in checked studies; the others have no known cause. That table supplies the V and J calls and clone size; D and trimming were determined from the DNA. This sample is represented by 600,000 to 700,000 clones; less than 80% of them were singletons. The biggest ten clones account for more than 1.5% of the sample.

This sequence originates from a woman younger than 45 in good health. The rearrangement joined TRBV10-2 to TRBJ2-7; no D segment can be confidently identified. Specimen: memory CD4+ T cells sorted from blood. The cell subset or site label here, explained by the study, means: CD45RA-negative fraction. CDR3 region: CASLYPGLPYEQYF. DNA sequence: TGCGCCAGCCTATACCCGGGCCTTCCCTACGAGCAGTACTTC.